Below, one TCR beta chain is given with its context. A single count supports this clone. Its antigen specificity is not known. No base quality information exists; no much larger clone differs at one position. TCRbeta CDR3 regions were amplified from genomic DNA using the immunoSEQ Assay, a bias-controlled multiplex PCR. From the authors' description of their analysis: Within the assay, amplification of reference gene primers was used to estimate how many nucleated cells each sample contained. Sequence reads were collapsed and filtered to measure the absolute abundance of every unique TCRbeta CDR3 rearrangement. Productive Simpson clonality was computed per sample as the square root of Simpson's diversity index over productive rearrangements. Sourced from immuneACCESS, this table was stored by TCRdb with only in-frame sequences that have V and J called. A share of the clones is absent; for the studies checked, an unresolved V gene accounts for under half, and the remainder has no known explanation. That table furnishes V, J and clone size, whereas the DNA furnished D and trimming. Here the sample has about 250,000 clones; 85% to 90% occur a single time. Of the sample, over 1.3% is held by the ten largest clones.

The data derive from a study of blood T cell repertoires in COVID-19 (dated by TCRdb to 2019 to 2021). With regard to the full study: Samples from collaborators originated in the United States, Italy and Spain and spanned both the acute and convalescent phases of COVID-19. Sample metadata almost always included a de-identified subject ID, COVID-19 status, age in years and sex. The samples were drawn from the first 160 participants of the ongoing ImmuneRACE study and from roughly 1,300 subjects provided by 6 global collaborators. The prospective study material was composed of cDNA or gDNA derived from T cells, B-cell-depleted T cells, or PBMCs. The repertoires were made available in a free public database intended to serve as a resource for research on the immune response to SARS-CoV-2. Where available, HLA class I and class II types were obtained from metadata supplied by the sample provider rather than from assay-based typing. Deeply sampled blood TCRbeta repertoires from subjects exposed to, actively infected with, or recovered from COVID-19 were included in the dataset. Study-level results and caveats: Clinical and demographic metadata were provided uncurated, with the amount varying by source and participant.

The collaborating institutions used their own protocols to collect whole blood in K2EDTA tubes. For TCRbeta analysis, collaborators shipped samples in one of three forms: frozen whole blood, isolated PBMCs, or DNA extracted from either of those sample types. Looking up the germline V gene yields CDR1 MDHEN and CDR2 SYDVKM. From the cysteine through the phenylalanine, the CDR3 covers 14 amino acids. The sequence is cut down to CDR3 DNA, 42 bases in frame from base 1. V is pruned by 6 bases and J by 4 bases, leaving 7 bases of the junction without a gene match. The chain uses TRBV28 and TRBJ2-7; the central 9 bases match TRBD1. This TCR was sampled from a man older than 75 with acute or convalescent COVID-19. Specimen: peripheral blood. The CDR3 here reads CASRGTGPFYEQYF. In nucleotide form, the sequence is TGTGCCAGCAGGGGGACAGGGCCTTTTTACGAGCAGTACTTC.